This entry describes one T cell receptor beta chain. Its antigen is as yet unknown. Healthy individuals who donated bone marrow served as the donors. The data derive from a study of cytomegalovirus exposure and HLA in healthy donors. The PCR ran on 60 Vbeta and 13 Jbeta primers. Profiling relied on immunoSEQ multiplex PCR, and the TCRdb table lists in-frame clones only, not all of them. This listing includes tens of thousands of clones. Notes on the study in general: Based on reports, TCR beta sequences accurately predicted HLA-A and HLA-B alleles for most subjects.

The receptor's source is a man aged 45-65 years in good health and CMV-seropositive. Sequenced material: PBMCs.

The CDR3 nucleotides read TGTGCCAGCATCCCAGGGGGCTCTAACTATGGCTACACCTTC. Translated: CASIPGGSNYGYTF. The chain joins TRBV6-1 to TRBJ1-2; 8 bases fit TRBD1. Germline-derived CDR1 and CDR2 are MNHNS and SASEGT. The CDR3 has 14 amino acids. J was trimmed by 0 bases and V by 7 bases; bases with no gene match: 4.